What follows are 3 T cell receptor beta chains derived from one specimen sequenced in a study of T cells in Graves' hyperthyroidism and ophthalmopathy. The TCR beta CDR3 regions underwent amplification using RNA transcripts as the source. With the HTBI primer set, the TCR CDR3 went through a first round of RT-PCR. TCRdb ran MiXCR on the multiplex PCR reads and lists one entry per CDR3 protein. The sample contains 600,000 to 650,000 distinct CDR3 sequences, 16% of which appear only once. The sample consisted of blood. All receptors come from a woman in her 30s with Graves' hyperthyroidism.

Many counts were recorded for this clonotype. The rearrangement links TRBV6-2 or TRBV6-3 to TRBJ2-7, with D perhaps TRBD2 (6 bases). Germline values: CDR1 MNHEY, CDR2 SVGEGT. The CDR3 contains 12 residues. Trimming took 10 bases from V and 0 from J, leaving 10 bases between them. CDR3 bases: TGTGCCACAATGGACTACTCCTACGAGCAGTACTTC. Translated: CATMDYSYEQYF.

V gene TRBV3-1 combines with J gene TRBJ2-2; D is ambiguous. CDR3 length equals 12 residues. Germline-derived CDR1 and CDR2 are LGHDT and YNNKEL (reference sequence). The V end lost 1 base, the J end lost 7 bases, and 4 bases lay between the germline ends. CDR3 protein: CASSQVNGELFF. DNA of the CDR3: TGTGCCAGCAGCCAAGTGAACGGGGAGCTGTTTTTT.

This clonotype was counted a few times. The gene calls are TRBV20-1 and TRBJ1-5; possible D gene TRBD1, 5 bases. The CDR3 covers 16 residues. Germline values: CDR1 DFQATT, CDR2 SNEGSKA (reference sequence). The V gene lost 0 bases and the J gene lost 2 bases, with 14 bases spanning the gap. The CDR3 region has the DNA TGCAGTGCTAGAGATAGAGGAGGGGTTCGCAATCAGCCCCAGCATTTT. It is translated as CSARDRGGVRNQPQHF.